The 26 T cell receptor beta chains reported below all come from one sample, sequenced in a study of long-term antiretroviral therapy in people with HIV (dated by TCRdb to between 2021 and 2023). The immunoSEQ hsTCRB v3.0 assay was used at survey level resolution to sequence the TRB variable region. Not all clones reach the TCRdb copy of this immuneACCESS table, which keeps in-frame sequences only. Checked studies attribute under half of the gap to unresolved V genes and leave the rest unexplained. The sample table shows 14,000 or so clones, and 65% to 90% are seen once. 6.5% to 7.5% of the sample lies in the top ten. Sample: unsorted PBMCs, taken 0.4 years after starting antiretroviral therapy. The receptors here all came from a young man with HIV.

CDR3 in DNA: TGTGCCAGCAGCTTAGGGACCCCTCGGTTAGAGACCCAGTACTTC. The encoded protein is CASSLGTPRLETQYF. The chain joins TRBV11-2 to TRBJ2-5; D call uncertain. Germline V gene data show CDR1 as SGHAT and CDR2 as FQNNGV. V dropped 1 base and J dropped 4 bases, with 13 bases sitting between them. This CDR3 spans 15 amino acids.

The V and J genes are TRBV5-6 and TRBJ1-2; D remains unclear. V was pared by 1 base and J by 7 bases, with 17 bases between. The CDR3 sequence is 15 residues long. Germline V lookup: CDR1 SGHDT, CDR2 YYEEEE. CDR3 in amino acids: CASSLRQTLLSGYTF. CDR3 in DNA: TGTGCCAGCAGCTTGAGGCAGACTCTGCTGAGTGGCTACACCTTC.

The chain recombines TRBV9 with TRBJ2-5; 10 positions match TRBD2. The CDR3 runs to 15 residues. CDR1 and CDR2 from the germline V gene are SGDLS and YYNGEE. J gave up 1 base and V 1 base, and 1 base lay outside the gene matches. The CDR3 coding sequence is TGTGCCAGCAGCGTAAGCGGGAGGGCCCAAGAGACCCAGTACTTC. Its protein is CASSVSGRAQETQYF.

This rearrangement joins TRBV15 to TRBJ2-7, with unresolved D. V lost 6 bases and J lost 0, with 9 bases in between. CDR3 length: 13 amino acids. CDR1 is LNHNV and CDR2 is YYDKDF in the germline V gene (reference sequence). The CDR3 coding sequence is TGTGCCACCAGTGACCGGTCCTCCTACGAGCAGTACTTC. It encodes CATSDRSSYEQYF.

This chain links TRBV4-3 with TRBJ1-5; D possibly corresponds to TRBD1 (6 bases). The germline V gene has CDR1 LGHNA and CDR2 YSLEER. V lost 4 bases, J lost 1 base, and 17 bases lay in between. This CDR3 has 17 amino acids. This CDR3 reads CASSRYVLGQSNQPQHF. The CDR3 nucleotides read TGCGCCAGCAGCCGATATGTTTTAGGACAGAGCAATCAGCCCCAGCATTTT.

The V and J genes are TRBV10-3 and TRBJ1-5; D gene uncertain. The germline V and J ends were trimmed by 0 bases and 0 bases, with 9 bases remaining between them. The CDR3 is 16 residues long. Germline V CDR1 and CDR2: ENHRY, SYGVKD. The CDR3 protein is CAISESRQDSNQPQHF. CDR3 DNA: TGTGCCATCAGTGAGTCGAGGCAGGATAGCAATCAGCCCCAGCATTTT.

The V gene is TRBV5-1, the J gene TRBJ1-6, with D uncertain. This CDR3 contains 15 residues. The germline gives CDR1 SGHRS, CDR2 YFSETQ. Trimming left V 4 bases short and J 4 bases short, with 12 bases between. CDR3 DNA sequence: TGCGCCAGCAGCACCCGGGATTCGTATAATTCACCCCTCCACTTT. It translates to CASSTRDSYNSPLHF. The entire variable domain, with the rest obtained from reference TRBV5-1 and TRBJ1-6, is as follows: KAGVTQTPRYLIKTRGQQVTLSCSPISGHRSVSWYQQTPGQGLQFLFEYFSETQRNKGNFPGRFSGRQFSNSRSEMNVSTLELGDSALYLCASSTRDSYNSPLHFGNGTRLTVT.

The V and J genes are TRBV7-8 and TRBJ2-5, with D maybe TRBD2 (6 bases). V was pared by 1 base and J by 1 base, with 10 bases between. Germline CDR1 is SGHVS and CDR2 is FQNEAQ. This CDR3 has 15 residues. CDR3 sequence (DNA): TGTGCCAGCAGCTTAGTAGCGGCTTTCCAAGAGACCCAGTACTTC. Amino acids: CASSLVAAFQETQYF. Variable domain in full (rest from reference TRBV7-8 and TRBJ2-5): GAGVSQSPRYKVAKRGQDVALRCDPISGHVSLFWYQQALGQGPEFLTYFQNEAQLDKSGLPSDRFFAERPEGSVSTLKIQRTQQEDSAVYLCASSLVAAFQETQYFGPGTRLLVL.

This sequence joins TRBV19 and TRBJ1-2; D gene unclear. The CDR3 has 13 residues. Trimming took 0 bases from V and 2 from J, leaving 4 bases between them. Germline V gives CDR1 LNHDA, CDR2 SQIVND (reference sequence). The CDR3 here is CASSIERNYGYTF. CDR3 nucleotide sequence: TGTGCCAGTAGTATAGAACGGAACTATGGCTACACCTTC.

The rearrangement uses TRBV5-1 and TRBJ2-7; 7 bases map to TRBD1. CDR3 size: 15 residues. Germline CDR1 is SGHRS and CDR2 is YFSETQ. Losses at the gene ends were 4 bases for V and 0 bases for J; bases not matched to a gene: 7. CDR3 sequence reads: CASSARDSSSYEQYF. For the CDR3, the DNA is TGCGCCAGCAGCGCCCGGGACAGTAGCTCCTACGAGCAGTACTTC.

J is TRBJ2-7 and V is TRBV28; D is perhaps TRBD1 (6 bases). V lost 6 bases and J 2 bases, leaving 23 bases between the germline ends. The CDR3 covers 17 residues. Germline CDR1 reads MDHEN; CDR2 reads SYDVKM. This chain's CDR3 is CASRSPGQSFLAYEQYF. In DNA, the CDR3 is TGTGCCAGCAGATCTCCGGGACAATCCTTCCTAGCCTACGAGCAGTACTTC.

The chain employs TRBV10-1 and TRBJ2-5; D is ambiguous. Trimming left V 2 bases short and J 2 bases short, with 6 bases between. This CDR3 comprises 13 residues. Germline lookup yields CDR1 WNHNN and CDR2 SYGVQD (reference sequence). The DNA for the CDR3 is TGCGCCAGCAGTGAGGGATTACAAGAGACCCAGTACTTC. Its translation: CASSEGLQETQYF.

V gene TRBV28 combines with J gene TRBJ1-4; D uncertain. This CDR3 contains 14 residues. Germline loops: CDR1 MDHEN, CDR2 SYDVKM. The V gene lost 3 bases and the J gene lost 8 bases, with 13 bases spanning the gap. Written as DNA, the CDR3 is TGTGCCAGCAGTTTTATGGGCCAAAGAGAAAAACTGTTTTTT. Translated, it gives CASSFMGQREKLFF. The full variable domain, with the rest looked up from reference TRBV28 and TRBJ1-4, is DVKVTQSSRYLVKRTGEKVFLECVQDMDHENMFWYRQDPGLGLRLIYFSYDVKMKEKGDIPEGYSVSREKKERFSLILESASTNQTSMYLCASSFMGQREKLFFGSGTQLSVL.

The J gene is TRBJ1-4, the V gene TRBV6-5; 9 bases fit TRBD1. This CDR3 region has 14 residues. Germline lookup yields CDR1 MNHEY and CDR2 SVGAGI. Trimming took 6 bases from V and 7 from J; bases not matched to a gene: 6. CDR3: CASRERTGVEKLFF. The CDR3 DNA reads as TGTGCCAGCAGGGAGAGGACAGGGGTTGAAAAACTGTTTTTT.

V and J are TRBV7-9 and TRBJ2-5, with 7 bases that match TRBD1. The V segment lost 3 bases and the J segment 3 bases; nucleotides outside the gene matches: 7. The CDR3 contains 15 residues. Germline V gene lookup returns CDR1 SEHNR and CDR2 FQNEAQ (reference sequence). The CDR3 region is CASSFRQGVEETQYF. The CDR3 DNA is TGTGCCAGCAGCTTCCGACAGGGAGTTGAAGAGACCCAGTACTTC.

CDR3: CASSPGQGYQPQHF. Written as DNA, the CDR3 is TGTGCCAGCAGTCCCGGACAGGGCTATCAGCCCCAGCATTTT. This chain links TRBV7-2 with TRBJ1-5; 8 bases are a match to TRBD1. In germline, CDR1 is SGHTA, CDR2 FQGNSA. The CDR3 is made up of 14 amino acids. V lost 6 bases, J lost 5 bases, and 6 bases stayed unmatched. Complete variable domain (other parts from reference TRBV7-2 and TRBJ1-5): GAGVSQSPSNKVTEKGKDVELRCDPISGHTALYWYRQSLGQGLEFLIYFQGNSAPDKSGLPSDRFSAERTGGSVSTLTIQRTQQEDSAVYLCASSPGQGYQPQHFGDGTRLSIL.

This chain connects TRBV2 to TRBJ1-1; D ambiguous. Germline lookup yields CDR1 SNHLY and CDR2 FYNNEI. The germline V and J ends were trimmed by 4 bases and 0 bases, with 6 bases remaining between them. The CDR3 is made up of 13 amino acids. This chain's CDR3 is CASSAPLNTEAFF. As DNA, the CDR3 is TGTGCCAGCAGTGCCCCGCTGAACACTGAAGCTTTCTTT.

The CDR3 DNA reads as TGTGCCAGCAGCTTAGCGGGGCCACAAATCGTTGACTACACCTTC. Translation gives CASSLAGPQIVDYTF. This chain connects TRBV11-1 to TRBJ1-2; weak D call: TRBD1 (5 bases). This CDR3 contains 15 residues. V was trimmed by 0 bases and J by 10 bases, leaving 18 bases between them. Germline-derived CDR1 and CDR2 are SGHAT and FQDESV (reference sequence).

J is TRBJ2-1 and V is TRBV5-1; no clear D. CDR1 and CDR2 (germline): SGHRS, YFSETQ. Trimming stripped 0 bases from V and 2 bases from J, with 9 bases between. The CDR3 extends over 15 amino acids. The CDR3 DNA sequence: TGCGCCAGCAGCTTGGGGGGATCTACCTACAATGAGCAGTTCTTC. Protein sequence: CASSLGGSTYNEQFF.

The V call is TRBV15, the J call TRBJ2-3, with a weak D call TRBD2 (5 bases). This CDR3 contains 16 residues. Trimming shortened V by 1 base and J by 1 base, and 12 bases separated the two germline ends. Looked up from germline, CDR1 is LNHNV and CDR2 is YYDKDF (reference sequence). CDR3 residues: CATSRGARRGTDTQYF. CDR3 bases: TGTGCCACCAGCAGAGGGGCCCGGCGGGGCACAGATACGCAGTATTTT. Full variable domain (rest looked up from reference TRBV15 and TRBJ2-3): DAMVIQNPRYQVTQFGKPVTLSCSQTLNHNVMYWYQQKSSQAPKLLFHYYDKDFNNEADTPDNFQSRRPNTSFCFLDIRSPGLGDTAMYLCATSRGARRGTDTQYFGPGTRLTVL.

The chain is built from TRBV21-1 and TRBJ1-4. TRBV21-1 is shown as a pseudogene. CDR3 size: 18 residues. The CDR3 spells CASSNRTVNRATNEKLFF. The CDR3 DNA sequence: TGTGCCAGCAGCAACCGGACGGTAAACCGGGCAACTAATGAAAAACTGTTTTTT.

This clone was detected only once. The chain combines TRBV27 with TRBJ2-1; D gene uncertain. Germline V gives CDR1 MNHEY, CDR2 SMNVEV (reference sequence). CDR3 size: 12 residues. Trimming stripped 5 bases from V and 7 bases from J, with 9 bases between. CDR3 nucleotide sequence: TGTGCCAGCAGTGTCTCTGGGAATGAGCAGTTCTTC. Translating gives CASSVSGNEQFF.

The V gene is TRBV5-1, the J gene TRBJ2-1, with 10 positions matching TRBD2. CDR3 length: 15 amino acids. Germline V gene sequence: CDR1 SGHRS, CDR2 YFSETQ. With 1 base clipped from V and 5 bases from J, the junction kept 3 bases outside the gene matches. The CDR3 sequence is CASSLSGGANNEQFF. Here the CDR3 DNA reads TGCGCCAGCAGCTTGAGCGGGGGGGCGAACAATGAGCAGTTCTTC. The full variable domain, in which reference TRBV5-1 and TRBJ2-1 provide the parts outside the CDR3, is KAGVTQTPRYLIKTRGQQVTLSCSPISGHRSVSWYQQTPGQGLQFLFEYFSETQRNKGNFPGRFSGRQFSNSRSEMNVSTLELGDSALYLCASSLSGGANNEQFFGPGTRLTVL.

The gene calls are TRBV11-2 and TRBJ1-1; no reliable D call. V lost 2 bases, J lost 0 bases, and 10 bases lay in between. The CDR3 contains 15 residues. In germline, CDR1 is SGHAT, CDR2 FQNNGV. CDR3: CASSLRTRLNTEAFF. CDR3 DNA: TGTGCCAGCAGCTTAAGAACACGTCTGAACACTGAAGCTTTCTTT.

The chain has TRBV4-3 and TRBJ2-3, with 12 nucleotides matching TRBD2. Germline V CDR1 and CDR2: LGHNA, YSLEER. The CDR3 loop spans 17 amino acids. Unmatched junction bases numbered 7, after V lost 4 bases and J lost 2 bases. DNA of the CDR3: TGCGCCAGCAGCCTGTGGCTAGCGGGAGGGAACACAGATACGCAGTATTTT. Its protein is CASSLWLAGGNTDTQYF.

The V call is TRBV4-2, the J call TRBJ1-2, with TRBD1 matching over 9 bases. The CDR3 loop spans 14 amino acids. J gave up 2 bases and V 5 bases, and 3 bases lay outside the gene matches. Germline V gives CDR1 LGHNA, CDR2 YNFKEQ. The CDR3: CASSSGTGNYGYTF. The CDR3, as DNA: TGTGCCAGCAGCTCCGGGACAGGGAACTATGGCTACACCTTC.